This TCR beta chain emerged from a study of cytotoxic CD8 clonotypes in ibrutinib-treated CLL. About the study: Following treatment for a median roughly twelve months, range 6 to 36, response samples were then taken.

Points from the study as a whole: Sustained-remission and progressing patients had unequal sampling times. Circulating CD8+ T-cell counts were tracked by baseline clonality, which exceeded that of age-matched healthy donors.

Of note for this clone: Antigen unknown.

The repertoire was sequenced with immunoSEQ multiplex PCR; TCRdb's copy has only in-frame clones and lacks some. The data contain around 200,000 clones, nearly 80% of them seen just once; the ten biggest clones take up roughly 11%. Sequencing used PBMCs, obtained after 12 months of ibrutinib treatment. The clonotype comes from a human donor with chronic lymphocytic leukemia.

The CDR3 is CASTGQPQHF. DNA of the CDR3: TGTGCCAGCACGGGTCAGCCCCAGCATTTT. V and J are TRBV27 and TRBJ1-5, with D unresolved. The CDR3 is 10 amino acids. Germline CDR1 and CDR2: MNHEY and SMNVEV (reference sequence). The V gene lost 7 bases and the J gene lost 6 bases, with 4 bases spanning the gap.